The sequence of this T cell receptor beta chain was determined in a study of PD-1 blockade in classical Hodgkin lymphoma. Study-wide findings and caveats: According to reports, newly diagnosed patients had lower baseline TCR diversity than healthy donors, and relapsed/refractory patients had lower baseline TCR diversity still.

Germline trimming cut 6 bases from V and 5 bases from J; bases unmatched to any gene: 3. Germline CDR1 SGHVS, CDR2 FNYEAQ. The CDR3 is made up of 14 amino acids. This clone was recorded only once. Its antigen is currently unknown. Data came from immunoSEQ multiplex PCR; TCRdb stores just in-frame clones and leaves some out. The sample holds roughly 140,000 clones, approximately 80% seen once. All the patients suffered relapse after autologous stem cell transplantation, and brentuximab vedotin exposure differed. The material was peripheral blood mononuclear cells (PBMCs), obtained before the second cycle of nivolumab. This sequence originates from a human donor with classical Hodgkin lymphoma. The rearrangement uses TRBV7-6 and TRBJ1-4, with 10 bases matching TRBD1. The CDR3 bases are TGTGCCAGCAGACAGGGACAGGGGAATGAAAAACTGTTTTTT. Its translation is CASRQGQGNEKLFF.